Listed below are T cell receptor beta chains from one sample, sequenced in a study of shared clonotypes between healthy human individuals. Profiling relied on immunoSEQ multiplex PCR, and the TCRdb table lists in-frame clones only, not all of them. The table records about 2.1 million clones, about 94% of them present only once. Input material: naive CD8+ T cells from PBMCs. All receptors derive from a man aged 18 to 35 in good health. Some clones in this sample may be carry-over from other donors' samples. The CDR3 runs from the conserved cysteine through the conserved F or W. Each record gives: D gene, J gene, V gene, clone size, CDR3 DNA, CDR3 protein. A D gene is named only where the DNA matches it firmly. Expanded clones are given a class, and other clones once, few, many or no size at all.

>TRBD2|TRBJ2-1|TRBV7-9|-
TGTGCCAGCAGCCTGACTAGCCGGGAGCAGTTCTTC
CASSLTSREQFF
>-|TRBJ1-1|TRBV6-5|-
TGTGCCAGCAGTTACTCGAGGGGGGGGCTGAGTGAAGCTTTCTTT
CASSYSRGGLSEAFF
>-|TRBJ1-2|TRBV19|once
TGTGCCAGTACCTTCCCGGGCGGCTACTATGGCTACACCTTC
CASTFPGGYYGYTF
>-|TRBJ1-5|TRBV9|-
TGTGCCAGCAGCGTAGGCGGGCAGCGCAATCAGCCCCAGCATTTT
CASSVGGQRNQPQHF
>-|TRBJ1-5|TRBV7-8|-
TGTGCCAGCAGCTTAAAGTGGATGGACCAGCCCCAGCATTTT
CASSLKWMDQPQHF
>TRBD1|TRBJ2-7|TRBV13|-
TGTGCCAGCAGCTACAGGGGGCGCGAGCAGTACTTC
CASSYRGREQYF
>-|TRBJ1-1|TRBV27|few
TGTGCCAGCAGTTCTTACAGGAGTCATGAAGCTTTCTTT
CASSSYRSHEAFF
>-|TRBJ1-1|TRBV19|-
TGTGCCAGTGGACTACAGGGAGCTGAAGCTTTCTTT
CASGLQGAEAFF
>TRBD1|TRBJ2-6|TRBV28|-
TGTGCCAGCAGTTTGGGGGACAGGGGGACTGGGGCCAACGTCCTGACTTTC
CASSLGDRGTGANVLTF
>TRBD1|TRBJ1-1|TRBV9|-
TGTGCCAGCAGCGTAGTGACGACAGGGGACAGGGACGGTGACACTGAAGCTTTCTTT
CASSVVTTGDRDGDTEAFF
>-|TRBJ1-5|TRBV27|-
TGTGCCAGCAGTTTATTTGGTTTGCAGCCCCAGCATTTT
CASSLFGLQPQHF
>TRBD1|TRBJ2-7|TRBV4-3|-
TGCGCCAGCAGCCAAGCCCGGGACAGGGGCTACGAGCAGTACTTC
CASSQARDRGYEQYF
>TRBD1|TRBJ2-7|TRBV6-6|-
TGTGCCAGCAGTCCACGACAGGGGGTCTACGAGCAGTACTTC
CASSPRQGVYEQYF
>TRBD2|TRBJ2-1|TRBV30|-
TGTGCCTGGGGGCGGGAGTATTCCAATGAGCAGTTCTTC
CAWGREYSNEQFF
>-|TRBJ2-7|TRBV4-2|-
TGTGCCAGCAGCCAAGGGTCTACCGGCTACGAGCAGTACTTC
CASSQGSTGYEQYF
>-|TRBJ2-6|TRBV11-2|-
TGTGCCATTCACCCCGGGGCCACCTCTGGGGCCAACGTCCTGACTTTC
CAIHPGATSGANVLTF
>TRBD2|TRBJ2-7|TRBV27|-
TGTGCCAGCAGTACCACAGCGGGAGGCGAGCAGTACTTC
CASSTTAGGEQYF
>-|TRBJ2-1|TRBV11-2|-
TGTGCCAGCAGCTTACGACCCAGAGAAAGCTCCTACAATGAGCAGTTCTTC
CASSLRPRESSYNEQFF
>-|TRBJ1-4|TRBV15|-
TGTGCCACCAGCGGGAGAACCGGGTTATTTGAAAAACTGTTTTTT
CATSGRTGLFEKLFF
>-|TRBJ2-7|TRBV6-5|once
TGTGCCAGCAGTTACTCCGGACCCGCTCTGGGGCAGTACTTC
CASSYSGPALGQYF
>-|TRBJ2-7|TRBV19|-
TGTGCCAGTAGTATCTCTGGGACACTATATTCCTACGAGCAGTACTTC
CASSISGTLYSYEQYF
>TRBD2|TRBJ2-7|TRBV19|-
TGTGCCAGTAGTATACGATCGGCTAGCGGTTCCCTTGAGCAGTACTTC
CASSIRSASGSLEQYF
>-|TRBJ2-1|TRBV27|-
TGTGCCAGCAGTTTCCTGGCGTTACGGACAGATCAATATGAGCAGTTCTTC
CASSFLALRTDQYEQFF
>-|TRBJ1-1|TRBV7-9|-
TGTGCCACCACCGCAGACACTGAAGCTTTCTTT
CATTADTEAFF
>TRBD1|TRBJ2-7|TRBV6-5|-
TGTGCCAGCAGTTACGACAGGGTACCCGTCTACGAGCAGTACTTC
CASSYDRVPVYEQYF
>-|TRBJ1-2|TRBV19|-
TGTGCCAGTAGTATCCTACGGAACTATGGCTACACCTTC
CASSILRNYGYTF
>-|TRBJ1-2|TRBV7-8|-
TGTGCCAGCACCCCTTTCACGGACAGCAGTTACTATGGCTACACCTTC
CASTPFTDSSYYGYTF
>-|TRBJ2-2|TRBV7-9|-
TGTGCCAGCAGCTTTCGGGACAACACCGGGGAGCTGTTTTTT
CASSFRDNTGELFF
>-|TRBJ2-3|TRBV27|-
TGTGCCAGCAGTTTTCTCGGGATAGATACGCAGTATTTT
CASSFLGIDTQYF
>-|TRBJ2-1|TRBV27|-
TGTGCCAGCAGTTTACTCCCCGGGGCAACCTACAATGAGCAGTTCTTC
CASSLLPGATYNEQFF
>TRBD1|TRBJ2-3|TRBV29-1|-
TGCAGCGTTAACCAGTTGACAGGGGACCCCACAGATACGCAGTATTTT
CSVNQLTGDPTDTQYF
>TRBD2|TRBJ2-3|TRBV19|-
TGTGCCAGCAGACGACTAGCGGCCATCACAGATACGCAGTATTTT
CASRRLAAITDTQYF
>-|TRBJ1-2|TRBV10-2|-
TGCGCCAGCAGTGAGTCGGGTTTGGCGGCTTATGGCTACACCTTC
CASSESGLAAYGYTF
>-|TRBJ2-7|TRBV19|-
TGTGCCAGTACCCCGGGACTGGGGCTGTACGAGCAGTACTTC
CASTPGLGLYEQYF
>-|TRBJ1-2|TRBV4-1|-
TGCGCCAGCAGCCAAGTGGGCACGGGCAGGCATGGCTACACCTTC
CASSQVGTGRHGYTF
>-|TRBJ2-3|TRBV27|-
TGTGCCAGCAGTCCTGGGCGCGGGCCGCAGTATTTT
CASSPGRGPQYF
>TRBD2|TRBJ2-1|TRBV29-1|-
TGCAGCGTTGATGACCTTGGGACTAGCGGGAGCAATGAGCAGTTCTTC
CSVDDLGTSGSNEQFF
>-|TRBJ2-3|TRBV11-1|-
TGTGCCAGCGGGGGAGGGACACAGAGTACGCAGTATTTT
CASGGGTQSTQYF
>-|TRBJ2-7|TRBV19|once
TGTGCCAGTAGTATCAGCGGCGTCTACGAGCAGTACTTC
CASSISGVYEQYF
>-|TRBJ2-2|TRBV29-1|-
TGCAGCAGTATCGCGAACACCGGGGAGCTGTTTTTT
CSSIANTGELFF
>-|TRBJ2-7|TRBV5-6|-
TGTGCCAGCAGCCCAGGGGTCTCCTACGAGCAGTACTTC
CASSPGVSYEQYF
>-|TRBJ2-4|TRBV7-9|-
TGTGCCAGCAGCCCCGGGACCGGGGGTCTCGCCAAAAACATTCAGTACTTC
CASSPGTGGLAKNIQYF
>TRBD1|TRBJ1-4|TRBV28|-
TGTGCCAGCAGTTTACTTTACAGGGGGCAAGGGAAACTGTTTTTT
CASSLLYRGQGKLFF
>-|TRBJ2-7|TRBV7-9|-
TGTGCCACGAAGACGGGAGCGAGCTCCTACGAGCAGTACTTC
CATKTGASSYEQYF
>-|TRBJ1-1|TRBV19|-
TGTGCCAGTAGTATAGGGGTTGAAGCTTTCTTT
CASSIGVEAFF
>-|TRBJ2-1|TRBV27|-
TGTGCCAGCAGTTTATCATTCGGCAACAATGAGCAGTTCTTC
CASSLSFGNNEQFF
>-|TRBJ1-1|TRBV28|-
TGTGCCAGCAGTTTGCCAGGGGACACTGAAGCTTTCTTT
CASSLPGDTEAFF